A single TCR beta chain is shown here with its context. Its antigen is unidentified. Repertoires were generated with immunoSEQ multiplex PCR, while TCRdb's copy carries only in-frame clones and drops some. This table has some 130,000 clones, 88% appearing once. This CDR3 spans 12 amino acids. Germline V gene sequence: CDR1 SGHDN, CDR2 FVKESK. Between the trimmed V and J ends, which lost 3 bases and 0 bases, there was a span of 3 bases. The sample belongs to a study of T cell responses to AZD1222 COVID-19 vaccine. Study observations and caveats: Targeting of unmutated variant regions was reportedly seen in nearly half of spike-specific TCRs. The number of AZD1222 recipients seropositive at baseline was only five or six. Donors in the cohort were predominantly white British and more often female, and clonal diversity was possibly underestimated.

The sequence was obtained from an adult in good health. This material consisted of peripheral blood, taken on day 0 of MenACWY control vaccination. The chain has TRBV14 and TRBJ2-7, with D unresolved. The chain's CDR3 is CASSHSSYEQYF. The CDR3 DNA sequence: TGTGCCAGCAGCCATAGCTCCTACGAGCAGTACTTC. The whole variable domain, remainder taken from reference TRBV14 and TRBJ2-7, is EAGVTQFPSHSVIEKGQTVTLRCDPISGHDNLYWYRRVMGKEIKFLLHFVKESKQDESGMPNNRFLAERTGGTYSTLKVQPAELEDSGVYFCASSHSSYEQYFGPGTRLTVT.